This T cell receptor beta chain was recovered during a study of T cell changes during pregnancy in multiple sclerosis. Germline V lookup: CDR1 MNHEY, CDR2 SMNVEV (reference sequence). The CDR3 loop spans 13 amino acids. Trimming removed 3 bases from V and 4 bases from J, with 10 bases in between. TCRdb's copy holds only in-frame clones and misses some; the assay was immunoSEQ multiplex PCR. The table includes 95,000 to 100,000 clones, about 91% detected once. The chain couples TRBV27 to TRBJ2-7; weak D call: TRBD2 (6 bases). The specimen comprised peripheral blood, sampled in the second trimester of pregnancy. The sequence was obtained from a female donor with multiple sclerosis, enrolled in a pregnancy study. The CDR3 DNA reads TGTGCCAGCAGTTTCGGTAGCGGATACGAGCAGTACTTC. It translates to CASSFGSGYEQYF.